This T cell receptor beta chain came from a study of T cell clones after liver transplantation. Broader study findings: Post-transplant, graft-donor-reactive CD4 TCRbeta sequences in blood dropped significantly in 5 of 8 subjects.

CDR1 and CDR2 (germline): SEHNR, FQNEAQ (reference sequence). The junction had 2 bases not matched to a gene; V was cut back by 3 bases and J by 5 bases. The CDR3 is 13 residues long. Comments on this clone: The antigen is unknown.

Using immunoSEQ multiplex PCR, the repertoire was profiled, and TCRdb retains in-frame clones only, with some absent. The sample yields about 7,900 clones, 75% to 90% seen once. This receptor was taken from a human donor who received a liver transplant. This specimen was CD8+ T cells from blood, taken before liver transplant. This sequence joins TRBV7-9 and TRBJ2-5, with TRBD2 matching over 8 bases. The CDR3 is CASSLGGGETQYF. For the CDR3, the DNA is TGTGCCAGCAGCTTGGGCGGGGGGGAGACCCAGTACTTC.